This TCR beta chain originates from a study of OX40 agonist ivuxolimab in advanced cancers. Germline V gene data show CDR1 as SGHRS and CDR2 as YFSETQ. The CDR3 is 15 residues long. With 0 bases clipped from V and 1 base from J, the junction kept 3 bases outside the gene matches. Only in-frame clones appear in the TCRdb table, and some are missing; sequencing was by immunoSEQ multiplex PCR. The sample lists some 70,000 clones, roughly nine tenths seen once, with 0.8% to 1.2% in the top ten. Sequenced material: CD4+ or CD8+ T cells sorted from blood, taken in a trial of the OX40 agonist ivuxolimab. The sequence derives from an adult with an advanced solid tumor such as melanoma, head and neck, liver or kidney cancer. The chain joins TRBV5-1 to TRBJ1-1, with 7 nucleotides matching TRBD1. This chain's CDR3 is CASSLGGQRNTEAFF. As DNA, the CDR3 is TGCGCCAGCAGCTTGGGGGGACAGCGGAACACTGAAGCTTTCTTT.